The T cell receptor (beta chain) under discussion was sequenced for a study of shared clonotypes between healthy human individuals. The study's findings and limits: A handful of donors held around 5% of naive CD4 clonotypes in common.

Germline CDR1 is MDHEN and CDR2 is SYDVKM. With 3 bases clipped from V and 0 bases from J, the junction kept 3 bases outside the gene matches. This CDR3 contains 16 residues. Turning to this clone: The antigen is undetermined.

Libraries were prepared by immunoSEQ multiplex PCR; TCRdb keeps only in-frame clonotypes and omits some of them. The sample holds over a million clones, roughly 96% seen once. The V call is TRBV28, the J call TRBJ2-7; 12 bases align to TRBD2. Sequencing was carried out using naive CD4+ T cells sorted from blood. Subset here: CD45RA+ positively selected. The receptor's source is a young man in good health. This CDR3 reads CASSFLAGGTSYEQYF. The DNA for the CDR3 is TGTGCCAGCAGTTTCCTAGCGGGAGGGACCTCCTACGAGCAGTACTTC.